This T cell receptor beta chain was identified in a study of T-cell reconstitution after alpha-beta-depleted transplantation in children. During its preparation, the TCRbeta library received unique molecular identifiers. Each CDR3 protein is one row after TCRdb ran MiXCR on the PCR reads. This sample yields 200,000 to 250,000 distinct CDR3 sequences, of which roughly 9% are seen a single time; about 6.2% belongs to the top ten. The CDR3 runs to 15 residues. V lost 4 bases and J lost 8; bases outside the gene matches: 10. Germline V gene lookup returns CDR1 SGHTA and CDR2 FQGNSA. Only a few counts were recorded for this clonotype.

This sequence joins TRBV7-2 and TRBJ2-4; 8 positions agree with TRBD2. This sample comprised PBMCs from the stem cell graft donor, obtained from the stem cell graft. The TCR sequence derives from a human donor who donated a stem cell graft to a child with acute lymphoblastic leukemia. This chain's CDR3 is CASSSAGGLGDIQYF. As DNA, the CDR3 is TGTGCCAGCAGCTCCGCGGGGGGCTTAGGGGACATTCAGTACTTC.